The 21 T cell receptor beta chains below come from one sample, sequenced in a study of T cells in Graves' hyperthyroidism and ophthalmopathy. Amplification yielded TCR beta CDR3 regions, with RNA transcripts as the source. The TCR CDR3 first-round RT-PCR relied on the HTBI primer set. TCRdb reprocessed the multiplex PCR reads via MiXCR and lists one record per CDR3 protein. The table records a few hundred thousand distinct CDR3 sequences, roughly 18% of them present only once. The specimen sequenced was blood. The origin of the receptors is a man aged 40-49 years with Graves' hyperthyroidism.

The table lists this clonotype with many counts. The J gene is TRBJ2-5, the V gene TRBV28; tentatively, D is TRBD2 (5 bases). Germline V gene sequence: CDR1 MDHEN, CDR2 SYDVKM. V shed 10 bases and J shed 4 bases, with 19 bases lying between them. The CDR3 runs to 14 residues. The CDR3 protein is CATTSTTTGETQYF. CDR3 in DNA: TGTGCCACCACCTCGACTACGACGGGAGAGACCCAGTACTTC.

The chain has TRBV6-1 and TRBJ2-1, with 10 bases that match TRBD2. The CDR3 totals 15 residues. The V gene end was trimmed by 6 bases and the J gene end by 7 bases; junction bases not matched to a gene: 9. The germline gives CDR1 MNHNS, CDR2 SASEGT. The CDR3 DNA sequence: TGTGCCAGCAGCCCGGGACTAGCGCGAGAAAATGAGCAGTTCTTC. This sequence encodes CASSPGLARENEQFF.

The chain combines TRBV5-6 with TRBJ1-5; D is undetermined. CDR3 length: 13 amino acids. Germline CDR1 and CDR2: SGHDT and YYEEEE. Trimming removed 0 bases at V and 7 bases at J, with 8 bases between. CDR3: CASSLGRVQPQHF. The CDR3 DNA sequence: TGTGCCAGCAGCTTGGGGAGGGTCCAGCCCCAGCATTTT.

A single count supports this clonotype. One end of the junction fails to match germline, which may point to a read error. V usage is TRBV24-1 and J usage is TRBJ1-2, with TRBD1 identical over 10 bases. Germline lookup yields CDR1 KGHDR and CDR2 SFDVKD. The CDR3 has 15 amino acids. CDR3 DNA: TGTACCACCAGTGATACGGGACAGGGGCTGGAGGGCTACACCTTC. Translating gives CTTSDTGQGLEGYTF.

The genes are TRBV7-2 and TRBJ2-3; D might be TRBD1 (6 bases). V lost 5 bases and J 6 bases, leaving 18 bases between the germline ends. Germline lookup yields CDR1 SGHTA and CDR2 FQGNSA. The length of the CDR3 is 15 residues. CDR3 loop: CASSQARGGRDTQYF. As DNA, the CDR3 is TGTGCCAGCAGCCAAGCCCGAGGGGGTCGGGATACGCAGTATTTT.

This chain connects TRBV7-2 to TRBJ2-3; TRBD2 agrees at 11 bases. The CDR3 extends over 19 amino acids. CDR1 SGHTA and CDR2 FQGNSA come from the germline V gene. The trim removed 5 bases at V and 0 bases at J, leaving 13 bases unmatched. This chain's CDR3 is CASSRAPRLAGISTDTQYF. CDR3 coding DNA: TGTGCCAGCAGCAGGGCCCCCCGACTAGCGGGGATAAGCACAGATACGCAGTATTTT.

In this sample, this clonotype turned up many times. This chain links TRBV5-8 with TRBJ2-7; 11 nucleotides align to TRBD2. The germline V gene has CDR1 SGHTS and CDR2 YDEGEE. V was pared by 4 bases and J by 5 bases, with 5 bases of the junction left unmatched. This CDR3 contains 14 residues. CDR3 loop: CASSRSGGVHEQYF. CDR3 DNA: TGTGCCAGCAGCCGTAGCGGGGGGGTCCACGAGCAGTACTTC.

This clonotype appeared a few times. The chain carries TRBV18 and TRBJ1-1; weak D call: TRBD1 (6 bases). This CDR3 contains 15 residues. Deletions cut 1 base from V and 5 bases from J, with 14 bases between. The V gene's germline CDR1 is KGHSH and CDR2 LQKENI. The chain's CDR3 is CASSPRGAQGTEAFF. The CDR3 coding sequence is TGTGCCAGCTCACCACGGGGAGCCCAGGGGACTGAAGCTTTCTTT.

At least ten counts were recorded for this clonotype. The CDR3 region is CASGPSAPNYGYTF. In nucleotides, the CDR3 is TGTGCCAGTGGTCCTTCTGCCCCGAACTATGGCTACACCTTC. The chain joins TRBV7-2 to TRBJ1-2; no definite D call. CDR1 is SGHTA, CDR2 FQGNSA, per germline. Trimming removed 9 bases from V and 2 bases from J, with 16 bases in between. This CDR3 spans 14 amino acids.

This clonotype was recorded at least ten times. This sequence joins TRBV4-3 and TRBJ1-1; D uncertain. The V end lost 1 base, the J end lost 1 base, and 7 bases lay between the germline ends. Germline CDR1 LGHNA, CDR2 YSLEER. CDR3 length: 14 residues. The CDR3 DNA follows: TGCGCCAGCAGCCAAGTTGGCTCGAACACTGAAGCTTTCTTT. It specifies CASSQVGSNTEAFF.

This clonotype was seen once. This chain connects TRBV4-3 to TRBJ2-2, with 7 bases aligning to TRBD2. Germline V CDR1 and CDR2: LGHNA, YSLEER. J lost 6 bases, V lost 7 bases, and 11 bases had no gene match. The CDR3 contains 15 residues. The CDR3: CASTRSEGRAGELFF. CDR3 bases: TGCGCCAGCACCCGCTCGGAAGGGAGGGCCGGGGAGCTGTTTTTT.

There are many counts of this clonotype. V gene TRBV18 combines with J gene TRBJ2-7, with D uncertain. Trimming took off 5 bases at V and 5 bases at J, with 13 bases between the two ends. Germline V gene data show CDR1 as KGHSH and CDR2 as LQKENI. The CDR3 runs to 13 residues. The CDR3 sequence: CASSLSARDEQYF. The CDR3 region has the DNA TGTGCCAGCTCATTATCCGCCCGGGACGAGCAGTACTTC.

The sample holds many counts of this clonotype. The chain uses TRBV7-2 and TRBJ1-5, with D unclear. V lost 1 base and J 6 bases, leaving 7 bases between the germline ends. The CDR3 has 13 amino acids. Per the germline V gene, CDR1 is SGHTA and CDR2 is FQGNSA. CDR3 protein: CASSLGISQPQHF. The DNA for the CDR3 is TGTGCCAGCAGCTTAGGGATCAGTCAGCCCCAGCATTTT.

In its sample, this clonotype was seen many times. The rearrangement joins TRBV7-9 to TRBJ2-1; 9 bases agree with TRBD1. CDR3 length: 14 residues. Trimming at V came to 6 bases and at J to 9 bases, leaving 9 bases not matched to a gene. Germline CDR1 SEHNR, CDR2 FQNEAQ (reference sequence). The CDR3: CASRRTGEGSEQFF. The CDR3, as DNA: TGTGCCAGCAGACGGACAGGGGAGGGCAGTGAGCAGTTCTTC. The entire variable domain, with the rest obtained from reference TRBV7-9 and TRBJ2-1, is as follows: DTGVSQNPRHKITKRGQNVTFRCDPISEHNRLYWYRQTLGQGPEFLTYFQNEAQLEKSRLLSDRFSAERPKGSFSTLEIQRTEQGDSAMYLCASRRTGEGSEQFFGPGTRLTVL.

Ten or more counts support this clonotype. This chain connects TRBV10-3 to TRBJ2-1; no clear D. The CDR3 consists of 13 residues. V lost 5 bases, J lost 9 bases, and 14 bases lay in between. Germline V CDR1 and CDR2: ENHRY, SYGVKD. CDR3 nucleotides: TGTGCCATCAGTTTCGATTCGGGCGTTGAGCAGTTCTTC. Its translation is CAISFDSGVEQFF.

V and J are TRBV7-2 and TRBJ2-7; TRBD1 matches 8 bases. V lost 4 bases and J lost 5; bases outside the gene matches: 10. Per the germline V gene, CDR1 is SGHTA and CDR2 is FQGNSA. There are 15 residues in the CDR3. The CDR3 DNA reads as TGTGCCAGCAGCTCCCGGACAGGGCCTTATCACGAGCAGTACTTC. Translating gives CASSSRTGPYHEQYF.

This clonotype occurred many times. The V call is TRBV7-2, the J call TRBJ2-5; D uncertain. Trimming shortened V by 3 bases and J by 4 bases, and 9 bases separated the two germline ends. CDR1 and CDR2 from the germline V gene are SGHTA and FQGNSA. The CDR3 has 13 amino acids. Here the CDR3 reads CASSFTRRETQYF. In DNA, the CDR3 is TGTGCCAGCAGCTTCACACGGCGAGAGACCCAGTACTTC.

DNA for the CDR3: TGTGCCAGCAGCTTGGAGGGAGACTCCTACGAGCAGTACTTC. This codes for CASSLEGDSYEQYF. This rearrangement joins TRBV5-4 to TRBJ2-7; D is perhaps TRBD2 (5 bases). Germline CDR1 is SGHNT and CDR2 is YYREEE (reference sequence). CDR3 length equals 14 residues. V lost 0 bases and J 0 bases, leaving 7 bases between the germline ends.

Many counts were recorded for this clonotype. The chain joins TRBV11-2 to TRBJ2-1; 8 positions agree with TRBD1. Looked up from germline, CDR1 is SGHAT and CDR2 is FQNNGV. Trimming at V came to 5 bases and at J to 0 bases, leaving 6 bases not matched to a gene. The CDR3 extends over 16 amino acids. The CDR3 DNA follows: TGTGCCAGCAGCACCCGGACAGGGAGCTCCTACAATGAGCAGTTCTTC. It codes for CASSTRTGSSYNEQFF.

This clonotype was seen many times. The rearrangement links TRBV6-2 or TRBV6-3 to TRBJ2-7; D is perhaps TRBD1 or TRBD2 (6 bases each). There are 17 residues in the CDR3. V gave up 0 bases and J gave up 5 bases, with 20 bases separating them. Per the germline V gene, CDR1 is MNHEY and CDR2 is SVGEGT. This CDR3 reads CASSYSRRGGGVHEQYF. The CDR3 DNA reads as TGTGCCAGCAGTTACTCCCGAAGAGGGGGAGGAGTGCACGAGCAGTACTTC.

The table lists this clonotype with a few counts. The chain joins TRBV5-6 to TRBJ2-7; 8 bases agree with TRBD1. This CDR3 has 15 residues. V was clipped by 2 bases and J by 7 bases; unmatched bases: 11. The germline gives CDR1 SGHDT, CDR2 YYEEEE. CDR3 nucleotides: TGTGCCAGCAGCTTAGCAGGGACAGGTGATATGGAGCAGTACTTC. It translates to CASSLAGTGDMEQYF.